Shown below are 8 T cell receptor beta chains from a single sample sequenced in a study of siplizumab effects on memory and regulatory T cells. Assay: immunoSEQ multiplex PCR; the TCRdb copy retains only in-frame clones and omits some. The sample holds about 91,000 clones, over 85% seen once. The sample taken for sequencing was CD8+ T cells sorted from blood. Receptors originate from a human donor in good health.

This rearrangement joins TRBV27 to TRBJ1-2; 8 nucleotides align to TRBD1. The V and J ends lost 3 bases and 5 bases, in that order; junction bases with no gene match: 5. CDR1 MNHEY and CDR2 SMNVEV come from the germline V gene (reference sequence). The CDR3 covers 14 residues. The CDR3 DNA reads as TGTGCCAGCAGTTTTTCCCGGACAGGGTATGGCTACACCTTC. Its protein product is CASSFSRTGYGYTF.

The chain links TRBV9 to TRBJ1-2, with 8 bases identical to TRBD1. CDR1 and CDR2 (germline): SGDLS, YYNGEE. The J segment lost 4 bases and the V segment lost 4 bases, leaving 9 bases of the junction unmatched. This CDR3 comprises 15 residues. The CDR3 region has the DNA TGTGCCAGCAGCTCGGAGGGACAGGTGTTCTATGGCTACACCTTC. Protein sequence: CASSSEGQVFYGYTF.

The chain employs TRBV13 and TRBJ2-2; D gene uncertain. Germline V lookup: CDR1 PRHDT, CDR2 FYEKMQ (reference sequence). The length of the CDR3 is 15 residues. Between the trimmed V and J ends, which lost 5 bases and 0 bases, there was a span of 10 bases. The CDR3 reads CASSPDRSNTGELFF. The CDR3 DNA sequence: TGTGCCAGCAGCCCGGACCGTTCGAACACCGGGGAGCTGTTTTTT.

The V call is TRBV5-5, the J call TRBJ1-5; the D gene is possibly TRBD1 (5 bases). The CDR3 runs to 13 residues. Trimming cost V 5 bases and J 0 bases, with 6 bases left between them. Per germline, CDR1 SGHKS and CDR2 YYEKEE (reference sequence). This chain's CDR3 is CASRGVSNQPQHF. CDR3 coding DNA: TGTGCCAGCAGGGGGGTTAGCAATCAGCCCCAGCATTTT.

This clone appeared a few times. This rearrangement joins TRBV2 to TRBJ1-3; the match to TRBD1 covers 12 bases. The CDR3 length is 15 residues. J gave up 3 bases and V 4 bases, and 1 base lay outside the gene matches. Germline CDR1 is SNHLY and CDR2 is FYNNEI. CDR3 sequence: CASSGDRGLGNTIYF. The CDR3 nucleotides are TGTGCCAGCAGTGGGGACAGGGGGCTTGGAAACACCATATATTTT.

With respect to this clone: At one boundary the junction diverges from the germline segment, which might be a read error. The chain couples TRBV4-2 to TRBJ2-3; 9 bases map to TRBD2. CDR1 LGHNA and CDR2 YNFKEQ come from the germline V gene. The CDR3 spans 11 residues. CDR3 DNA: TGTGCCAGTTCACTGGGGACTAGCATGGGCTTT. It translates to CASSLGTSMGF.

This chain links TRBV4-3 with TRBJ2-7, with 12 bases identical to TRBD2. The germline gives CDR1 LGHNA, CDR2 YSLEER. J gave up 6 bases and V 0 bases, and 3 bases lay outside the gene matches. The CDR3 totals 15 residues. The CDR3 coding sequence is TGCGCCAGCAGCCAAGACCTAGCGGGAGGGGGCGAGCAGTACTTC. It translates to CASSQDLAGGGEQYF.

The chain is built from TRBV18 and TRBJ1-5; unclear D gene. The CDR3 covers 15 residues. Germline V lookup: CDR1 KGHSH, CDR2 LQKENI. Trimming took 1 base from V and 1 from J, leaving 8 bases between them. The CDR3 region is CASSPQGGSNQPQHF. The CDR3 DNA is TGTGCCAGCTCACCACAGGGCGGGAGCAATCAGCCCCAGCATTTT.